This T cell receptor beta chain was sequenced in a study of PD-L1 blockade in urothelial cancer. Study-wide context: T cells were recovered from blood samples at a median of 141,255.

The cohort comprised individuals with locally advanced or metastatic urothelial carcinoma. Some clones are missing from TCRdb's copy, which holds only in-frame ones; the method was immunoSEQ multiplex PCR. This table has 35,000 to 55,000 clones, about four fifths appearing once. After removal of 6 bases from V and 8 bases from J, the junction contained 6 bases not matched to a gene. There are 13 residues in the CDR3. CDR1 is MNHNS, CDR2 SASEGT, per germline. The chain has TRBV6-1 and TRBJ2-7; 11 bases map to TRBD1. This sequence originates from a man between 65 and 85 years old with urothelial cancer. Source: PBMCs, taken around atezolizumab (anti-PD-L1) treatment. As DNA, the CDR3 is TGTGCCAGCAGAAGCGGACAGGGGGCCCAGCAGTACTTC. Translated, it gives CASRSGQGAQQYF.